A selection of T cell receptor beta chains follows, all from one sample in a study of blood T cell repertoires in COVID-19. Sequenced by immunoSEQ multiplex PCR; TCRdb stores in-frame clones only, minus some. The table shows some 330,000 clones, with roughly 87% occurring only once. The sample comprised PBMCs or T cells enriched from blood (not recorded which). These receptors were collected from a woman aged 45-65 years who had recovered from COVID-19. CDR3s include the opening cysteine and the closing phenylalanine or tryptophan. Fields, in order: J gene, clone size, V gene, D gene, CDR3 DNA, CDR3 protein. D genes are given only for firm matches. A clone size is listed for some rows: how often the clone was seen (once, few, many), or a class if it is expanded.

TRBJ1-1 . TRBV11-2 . TGTGCCAGCAGCTTCTCCGGGACAATGAACACTGAAGCTTTCTTT CASSFSGTMNTEAFF
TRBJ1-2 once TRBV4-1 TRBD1 TGCGCCAGCAGCCAAGCTAGGGACAGCCTTAACTATGGCTACACCTTC CASSQARDSLNYGYTF
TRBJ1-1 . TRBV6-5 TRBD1 TGTGCCAGCAATTTACCGGGACAGGGTAAAGCTTTCTTT CASNLPGQGKAFF
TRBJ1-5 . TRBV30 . TGTGCCTGGAGCCAGGGGCGGGATCAGCCCCAGCATTTT CAWSQGRDQPQHF
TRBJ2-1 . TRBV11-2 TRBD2 TGTGCCAGCAGCCCACAGACTAGCGGGGGTCTTGAGCAGTTCTTC CASSPQTSGGLEQFF
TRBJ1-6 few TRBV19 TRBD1 TGTGCCAGTAGACCGGGACAGGTCTTGAATTCACCCCTCCACTTT CASRPGQVLNSPLHF
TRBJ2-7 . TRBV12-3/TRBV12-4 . TGTGCCAGCAGGCATTATTTGGCCCACGAGCAGTACTTC CASRHYLAHEQYF
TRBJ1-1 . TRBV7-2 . TGTGCCAGCAGCTCTTTCACGGGCACTGAAGCTTTCTTT CASSSFTGTEAFF
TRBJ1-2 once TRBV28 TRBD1 TGTGCCAGCAGAGAGACAGGGGTGTATGGCCACACCTTC CASRETGVYGHTF
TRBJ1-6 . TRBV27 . TGTGCCAGCAGAAGGGAGGGTCCCTATAATTCACCCCTCCACTTT CASRREGPYNSPLHF